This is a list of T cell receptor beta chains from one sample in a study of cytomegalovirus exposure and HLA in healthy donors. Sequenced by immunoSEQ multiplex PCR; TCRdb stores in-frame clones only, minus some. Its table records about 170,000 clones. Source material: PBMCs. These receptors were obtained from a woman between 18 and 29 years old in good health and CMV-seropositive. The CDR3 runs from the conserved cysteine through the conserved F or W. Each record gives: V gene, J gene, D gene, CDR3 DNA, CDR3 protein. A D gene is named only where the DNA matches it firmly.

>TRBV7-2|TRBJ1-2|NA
TGTGCCAGCAACCCTGCGGGCGGATATGGCTACACCTTC
CASNPAGGYGYTF
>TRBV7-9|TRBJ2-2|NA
TGTGCCAGCAGCTCGAGAAATTTACCCGGGGAGCTGTTTTTT
CASSSRNLPGELFF
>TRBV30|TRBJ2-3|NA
TGTGCCCACGGGCCGAGGGCAGATACGCAGTATTTT
CAHGPRADTQYF
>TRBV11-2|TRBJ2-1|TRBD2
TGTGCCAGCAGCCCCCAGCTAGCGGGGGACGGGGCCGAGCAGTTCTTC
CASSPQLAGDGAEQFF
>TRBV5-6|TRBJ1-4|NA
TGTGCCAGCAGCATAGGGACATTGGAAAAACTGTTTTTT
CASSIGTLEKLFF
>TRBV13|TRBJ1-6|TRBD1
TGTGCCAGCAGCTTAGCTGTGGACAGGGGATCACCCCTCCACTTT
CASSLAVDRGSPLHF
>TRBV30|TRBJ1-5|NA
TGTGCCTGGAGCGGGGGAAGCAATCAGCCCCAGCATTTT
CAWSGGSNQPQHF
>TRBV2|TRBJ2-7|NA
TGTGCCAGCAGTGAGGAGCGTCGCGAGCAGTACTTC
CASSEERREQYF
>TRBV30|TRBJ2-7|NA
TGTGCCTGGAGAGGGGGACCGTCAGGCGAGCAGTACTTC
CAWRGGPSGEQYF
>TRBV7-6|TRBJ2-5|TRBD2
TGTGCCAGCAGCCGAGATAGCGGGAGGGTCCAAGAGACCCAGTACTTC
CASSRDSGRVQETQYF
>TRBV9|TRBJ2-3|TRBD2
TGTGCCAGCAGCGTGGGACTAGCTTCTAGCACAGATACGCAGTATTTT
CASSVGLASSTDTQYF
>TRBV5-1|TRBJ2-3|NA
TGCGCCAGCAGCGGACAGCTTAGCACAGATACGCAGTATTTT
CASSGQLSTDTQYF
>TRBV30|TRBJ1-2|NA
TGTGCCTGGACGAAGGGTCGAGAGGGCCATAACTATGGCTACACCTTC
CAWTKGREGHNYGYTF
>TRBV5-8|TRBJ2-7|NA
TGTGCCAGCAGCTTTTCATGGGGAGCGTCCTACGAGCAGTACTTC
CASSFSWGASYEQYF
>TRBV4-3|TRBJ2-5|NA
TGCGCCAGCAGCCAAGATCCGCGAGAACAAGAGACCCAGTACTTC
CASSQDPREQETQYF